This paragraph covers one T cell receptor (beta chain) sequence. Antigen unknown. Measured with immunoSEQ multiplex PCR; TCRdb has only the in-frame clones, and not every one. The profile shows over a million clones, roughly 74% of them singletons. V was trimmed by 5 bases and J by 2 bases, leaving 11 bases between them. The V gene's germline CDR1 is SGHVS and CDR2 FNYEAQ. The CDR3 runs 14 residues. This record comes from a study of shared clonotypes between healthy human individuals. Whole-study results and caveats: Genetic and exposure-history diversity was limited by the small donor number.

The sample taken for sequencing was memory CD4+ T cells from PBMCs. Subset indicated: CD45RA-negative fraction. The chain has TRBV7-6 and TRBJ2-3; no definite D call. The sequence derives from a man between 18 and 35 years old in good health. Some clones in this sample may be carry-over from other donors' samples. CDR3 region: CASSPKFSTDTQYF. The DNA for the CDR3 is TGTGCCAGCAGCCCAAAGTTCTCCACAGATACGCAGTATTTT.